The sequence of this T cell receptor (beta chain) was determined in a study of Graves' ophthalmopathy and Graves' hyperthyroidism. Overall study findings and caveats: The model achieved approximately 71% sensitivity and around 72% specificity for ophthalmopathy progression.

TCR beta CDR3 amplification used RNA transcripts. HTBI-primed first-round RT-PCR preceded second-round multiplex PCR. MiXCR, applied by TCRdb to the multiplex PCR reads, yields one record per CDR3 protein. The sample yields roughly 420,000 distinct CDR3 sequences, roughly 20% seen once. This clonotype appeared a few times. The target antigen is unknown. The V gene end was trimmed by 0 bases and the J gene end by 3 bases; junction bases not matched to a gene: 4. The CDR3 sequence is 16 residues long. Germline CDR1 is LGHDT and CDR2 is YNNKEL (reference sequence). Hyperthyroidism was considered stable when no ophthalmopathy appeared within 18 months of follow-up.

The chain couples TRBV3-1 to TRBJ2-2, with TRBD2 matching 7 bases. This TCR came from a woman aged 18 to 35 with stable Graves' hyperthyroidism. Input material: peripheral blood. The CDR3 DNA follows: TGTGCCAGCAGCCAAGATCCAGGACTAGACACCGGGGAGCTGTTTTTT. This codes for CASSQDPGLDTGELFF.